Listed here are 6 T cell receptor beta chains from one sample, sequenced in a study of T cell changes during pregnancy in multiple sclerosis. The repertoire was sequenced with immunoSEQ multiplex PCR; TCRdb's copy has only in-frame clones and lacks some. The sample lists 20,000 to 30,000 clones, 90% occurring once. The sample here was CD8+ T cells from peripheral blood mononuclear cells, taken in the third trimester of pregnancy. These receptors came from a female donor in good health, enrolled as a control in a pregnancy study.

The chain carries TRBV6-4 and TRBJ2-7; 12 nucleotides match TRBD2. Looked up from germline, CDR1 is MRHNA and CDR2 is SNTAGT. V lost 6 bases to trimming and J lost 5 bases; unmatched junction nucleotides: 8. This CDR3 comprises 15 residues. Here the CDR3 reads CASSLLAGGSHEQYF. The CDR3 coding sequence is TGTGCCAGCAGCTTACTAGCGGGAGGTTCCCACGAGCAGTACTTC.

The V gene is TRBV2, the J gene TRBJ2-3; no clear D. Germline V gene data show CDR1 as SNHLY and CDR2 as FYNNEI. Deletions cut 7 bases from V and 1 base from J, with 9 bases between. This CDR3 has 13 residues. This CDR3 is CASNTDGTDTQYF. In DNA, the CDR3 is TGTGCCAGCAACACAGACGGCACAGATACGCAGTATTTT.

In nucleotides, the CDR3 is TGTGCCAGCAGCAAAGGGTGGGCGAACACTGAAGCTTTCTTT. This sequence encodes CASSKGWANTEAFF. The V call is TRBV21-1, the J call TRBJ1-1; TRBD1, the D gene given by the table, was not confirmed from the DNA. TRBV21-1 is recorded as a pseudogene. CDR3 size: 14 residues.

The V call is TRBV12-5, the J call TRBJ1-1; D not certain. CDR1 is LGHNT, CDR2 FRNRAP, per germline. The V gene lost 6 bases and the J gene lost 1 base, with 9 bases spanning the gap. This CDR3 has 13 residues. The CDR3 sequence: CASGLQRNTEAFF. In DNA form, the CDR3 reads TGTGCTAGTGGGTTACAGAGGAACACTGAAGCTTTCTTT.

This clone was recorded only once. The V call is TRBV9, the J call TRBJ1-2, with TRBD1 identical over 7 bases. Germline CDR1 reads SGDLS; CDR2 reads YYNGEE. V lost 0 bases and J lost 0; bases outside the gene matches: 8. There are 17 residues in the CDR3. CDR3 protein: CASSVGDSLTSNYGYTF. CDR3 DNA sequence: TGTGCCAGCAGCGTAGGGGACAGCCTTACTTCTAACTATGGCTACACCTTC.

The chain is built from TRBV6-4 and TRBJ2-2; no definite D call. Trimming stripped 4 bases from V and 1 base from J, with 13 bases between. CDR1 is MRHNA, CDR2 SNTAGT, per germline. This CDR3 is 16 amino acids long. The CDR3 DNA is TGTGCCAGCAGTGCCTACGACTCGTTGAACACCGGGGAGCTGTTTTTT. Protein sequence: CASSAYDSLNTGELFF.